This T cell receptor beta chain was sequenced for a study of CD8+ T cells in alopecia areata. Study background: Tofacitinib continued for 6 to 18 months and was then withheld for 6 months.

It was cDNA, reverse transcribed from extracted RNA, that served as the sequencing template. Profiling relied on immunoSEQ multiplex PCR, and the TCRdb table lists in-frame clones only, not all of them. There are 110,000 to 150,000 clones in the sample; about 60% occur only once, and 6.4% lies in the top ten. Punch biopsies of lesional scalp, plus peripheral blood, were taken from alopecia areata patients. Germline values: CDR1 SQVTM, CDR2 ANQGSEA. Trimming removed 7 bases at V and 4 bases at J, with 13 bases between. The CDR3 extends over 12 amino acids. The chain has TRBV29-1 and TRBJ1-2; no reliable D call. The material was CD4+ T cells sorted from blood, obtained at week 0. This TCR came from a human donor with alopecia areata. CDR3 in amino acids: CSESRGLYGYTF. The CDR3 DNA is TGCAGCGAATCGCGAGGACTCTATGGCTACACCTTC.